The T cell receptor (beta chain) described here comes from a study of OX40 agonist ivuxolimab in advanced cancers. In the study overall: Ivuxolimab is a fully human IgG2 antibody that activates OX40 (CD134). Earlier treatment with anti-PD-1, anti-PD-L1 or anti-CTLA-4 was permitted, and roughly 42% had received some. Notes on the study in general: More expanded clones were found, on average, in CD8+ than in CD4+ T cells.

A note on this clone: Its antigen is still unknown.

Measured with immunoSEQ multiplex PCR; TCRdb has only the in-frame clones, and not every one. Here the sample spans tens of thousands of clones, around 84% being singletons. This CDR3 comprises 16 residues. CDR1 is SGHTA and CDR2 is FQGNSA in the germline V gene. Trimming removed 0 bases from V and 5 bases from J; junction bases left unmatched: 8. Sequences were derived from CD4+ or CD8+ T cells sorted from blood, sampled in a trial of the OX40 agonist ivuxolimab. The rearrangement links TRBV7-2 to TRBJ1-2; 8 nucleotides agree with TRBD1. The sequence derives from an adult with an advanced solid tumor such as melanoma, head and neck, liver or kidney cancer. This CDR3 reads CASSLAQTGGQYGYTF. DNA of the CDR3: TGTGCCAGCAGCTTAGCGCAAACAGGGGGACAATATGGCTACACCTTC. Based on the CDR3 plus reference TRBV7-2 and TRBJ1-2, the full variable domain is GAGVSQSPSNKVTEKGKDVELRCDPISGHTALYWYRQSLGQGLEFLIYFQGNSAPDKSGLPSDRFSAERTGGSVSTLTIQRTQQEDSAVYLCASSLAQTGGQYGYTFGSGTRLTVV.